The 29 T cell receptor beta chains presented below share a single source sample, sequenced in a study of blood T cell repertoires in COVID-19. Produced via immunoSEQ multiplex PCR; TCRdb's table is partial and in-frame only. The sample carries about 220,000 clones, 86% recorded once. The sequenced sample consisted of peripheral blood. The receptors originated from a woman aged 45-65 years with COVID-19, enrolled during active disease.

This chain connects TRBV19 to TRBJ2-3; tentative D call: TRBD2 (5 bases). The CDR3 runs 14 residues. Germline CDR1 reads LNHDA; CDR2 reads SQIVND (reference sequence). V lost 5 bases to trimming and J lost 0 bases, with 9 bases between them. For the CDR3, the DNA is TGTGCCAGTAGTTTGCGGGTGAGCACAGATACGCAGTATTTT. Its translation: CASSLRVSTDTQYF.

This chain uses TRBV5-1 with TRBJ2-3; 9 nucleotides align to TRBD2. Germline assignment: CDR1 SGHRS and CDR2 YFSETQ. J gave up 2 bases and V 5 bases, and 6 bases lay outside the gene matches. This CDR3 is built from 15 residues. CDR3 amino acids: CASRGSGGNTDTQYF. CDR3 nucleotide sequence: TGCGCCAGCAGGGGTAGCGGGGGAAACACAGATACGCAGTATTTT.

The chain joins TRBV11-2 to TRBJ1-2, with 7 positions matching TRBD1. The germline V gene has CDR1 SGHAT and CDR2 FQNNGV. The V gene end was trimmed by 4 bases and the J gene end by 2 bases; junction bases not matched to a gene: 1. CDR3 length equals 13 residues. CDR3 protein: CASSSTGNYGYTF. The DNA for the CDR3 is TGTGCCAGCAGCTCGACAGGGAACTATGGCTACACCTTC.

V and J are TRBV9 and TRBJ1-3, with a possible D match to TRBD1 (6 bases). From germline, CDR1 is SGDLS and CDR2 YYNGEE. The CDR3 extends over 18 amino acids. V dropped 3 bases and J dropped 0 bases, with 19 bases sitting between them. CDR3 sequence (DNA): TGTGCCAGCAGCGGCACCGGGGACACCTGGAGCTCTGGAAACACCATATATTTT. Its protein is CASSGTGDTWSSGNTIYF. The variable domain in full, completed from reference TRBV9 and TRBJ1-3, reads DSGVTQTPKHLITATGQRVTLRCSPRSGDLSVYWYQQSLDQGLQFLIQYYNGEERAKGNILERFSAQQFPDLHSELNLSSLELGDSALYFCASSGTGDTWSSGNTIYFGEGSWLTVV.

The CDR3 coding sequence is TGTGCCAGCAGCGCAAACCCAACAGGGGCGAGCGGCTACACCTTC. Amino acid sequence: CASSANPTGASGYTF. The V and J genes are TRBV9 and TRBJ1-2, with TRBD1 matching 7 bases. In germline, CDR1 is SGDLS, CDR2 YYNGEE. The junction had 13 bases not matched to a gene; V was cut back by 3 bases and J by 8 bases. This CDR3 comprises 15 residues.

The V and J genes are TRBV18 and TRBJ2-7; 7 nucleotides line up with TRBD2. The germline gives CDR1 KGHSH, CDR2 LQKENI. The junction had 6 bases not matched to a gene; V was cut back by 3 bases and J by 7 bases. The CDR3 runs 13 residues. CDR3 in amino acids: CASSPGLLTEQYV. In DNA form, the CDR3 reads TGTGCCAGCTCACCGGGACTACTTACAGAGCAGTACGTC.

Turning to this clone: The junction does not match germline at one end; this may be a read error. The V gene is TRBV6-1, the J gene TRBJ2-5, with D possibly matching TRBD1 (5 bases). The CDR3 covers 15 residues. CDR1 is MNHNS, CDR2 SASEGT, per germline. The CDR3 DNA reads as TGTGCCAGCAGTGACGGAAGGGGCGGCCAAAAGACCCAGTACTTC. Amino acids: CASSDGRGGQKTQYF.

The chain joins TRBV27 to TRBJ2-7; TRBD2 agrees at 7 bases. This CDR3 comprises 12 residues. V shed 4 bases and J 7 bases; nucleotides not matched to a gene: 4. Germline loops: CDR1 MNHEY, CDR2 SMNVEV (reference sequence). The CDR3 reads CASSWQGGEQYF. The CDR3 DNA sequence: TGTGCCAGCAGTTGGCAGGGAGGGGAGCAGTACTTC.

The V call is TRBV13, the J call TRBJ2-7, with D perhaps matching TRBD2 (5 bases). V lost 0 bases and J lost 1, with 10 bases in between. The CDR3 has 15 amino acids. Germline V gene data show CDR1 as PRHDT and CDR2 as FYEKMQ (reference sequence). DNA of the CDR3: TGTGCCAGCAGCTTAGGAGGGAGAGGGTCCTACGAGCAGTACTTC. This gives the protein CASSLGGRGSYEQYF.

J is TRBJ1-4 and V is TRBV19; 8 bases fit TRBD1. Germline assignment: CDR1 LNHDA and CDR2 SQIVND (reference sequence). The CDR3 is 15 amino acids. J was trimmed by 5 bases and V by 3 bases; bases with no gene match: 5. CDR3 bases: TGTGCCAGTAGTATGACAGGGGCTAGAAATGAAAAACTGTTTTTT. It encodes CASSMTGARNEKLFF.

The gene calls are TRBV3-1 (or the pseudogene TRBV3-2) and TRBJ2-3; D is perhaps TRBD2 (6 bases). V was trimmed by 4 bases and J by 1 base, leaving 18 bases between them. CDR1 is LGHDT and CDR2 is YNNKEL in the germline V gene (reference sequence). The CDR3 totals 17 residues. The CDR3 sequence: CASSPRRGSRGTDTQYF. As DNA, the CDR3 is TGTGCCAGCAGCCCGCGGAGGGGTTCTCGTGGCACAGATACGCAGTATTTT.

This rearrangement joins TRBV4-3 to TRBJ2-3; D possibly corresponds to TRBD1 (6 bases). This CDR3 has 16 residues. Germline V gives CDR1 LGHNA, CDR2 YSLEER. V dropped 3 bases and J dropped 1 base, with 14 bases sitting between them. CDR3 bases: TGCGCCAGCAGCCACTGGAAGACAGGACGCACAGATACGCAGTATTTT. Protein sequence: CASSHWKTGRTDTQYF.

V is TRBV21-1 and J is TRBJ2-1; the D call of TRBD1 is as the table states it, not checked on the DNA. TRBV21-1 is a listed pseudogene. The CDR3 is 11 amino acids. This CDR3 is CASSNRGEQFF. The CDR3 nucleotides read TGTGCCAGCAGCAATAGGGGTGAGCAGTTCTTC.

This chain joins TRBV6-2 or TRBV6-3 and TRBJ1-2; tentatively, D is TRBD1 (6 bases). Deletions cut 4 bases from V and 2 bases from J, with 17 bases between. Germline V lookup: CDR1 MNHEY, CDR2 SVGEGT. The CDR3 contains 16 residues. The CDR3: CASSSTGTRGNYGYTF. DNA for the CDR3: TGTGCCAGCAGTTCTACCGGGACAAGGGGCAACTATGGCTACACCTTC.

V gene TRBV3-1 (or the pseudogene TRBV3-2) combines with J gene TRBJ2-1; 12 bases align to TRBD2. V trimming: 7 bases; J trimming: 7 bases; junction bases outside the gene matches: 11. The CDR3 consists of 16 residues. Germline V gene data show CDR1 as LGHDT and CDR2 as YNNKEL (reference sequence). The CDR3 nucleotides read TGTGCCAGCACCGAAGCTCGACTAGCGGGGGTAAATGAGCAGTTCTTC. It yields the protein CASTEARLAGVNEQFF.

The chain is built from TRBV5-5 and TRBJ2-3; 9 bases match TRBD1. The CDR3 loop spans 16 amino acids. V lost 0 bases to trimming and J lost 2 bases; unmatched junction nucleotides: 4. The germline V gene has CDR1 SGHKS and CDR2 YYEKEE (reference sequence). The CDR3 sequence: CASSLAGTGFTDTQYF. DNA for the CDR3: TGTGCCAGCAGCTTGGCCGGGACAGGGTTCACAGATACGCAGTATTTT.

The chain employs TRBV19 and TRBJ1-5; D is unresolved. V was pared by 2 bases and J by 4 bases, with 12 bases between. The CDR3 spans 15 residues. Germline V gene sequence: CDR1 LNHDA, CDR2 SQIVND (reference sequence). The CDR3 loop is CASSIQFGENQPQHF. Here the CDR3 DNA reads TGTGCCAGTAGTATACAGTTTGGGGAGAATCAGCCCCAGCATTTT.

V gene TRBV21-1 combines with J gene TRBJ1-3. TRBV21-1 is classified as a pseudogene. The CDR3 sequence is 15 residues long. The CDR3 nucleotides are TGTGCCAGCAGCAATTCGAGTAGCTCTGGAAACACCATATATTTT. Residues: CASSNSSSSGNTIYF.

The CDR3 coding sequence is TGTGCCAGCAGCTCCCGACAGATCTTAGTGAACACTGAAGCTTTCTTT. Protein sequence: CASSSRQILVNTEAFF. This chain joins TRBV11-2 and TRBJ1-1, with D perhaps TRBD1 (5 bases). Germline-derived CDR1 and CDR2 are SGHAT and FQNNGV. This CDR3 has 16 amino acids. The V end was cut by 4 bases, the J end by 0 bases, with 15 bases between.

The V call is TRBV7-2, the J call TRBJ1-1; D perhaps matches TRBD1 (5 bases). Germline V gene lookup returns CDR1 SGHTA and CDR2 FQGNSA. CDR3 size: 13 residues. V dropped 1 base and J dropped 7 bases, with 10 bases sitting between them. The CDR3 nucleotides read TGTGCCAGCAGCTTAGGGGGGGAGTATGAAGCTTTCTTT. Translation: CASSLGGEYEAFF.

The chain recombines TRBV27 with TRBJ1-6, with TRBD1 matching 8 bases. J was trimmed by 8 bases and V by 5 bases; bases with no gene match: 8. This CDR3 is built from 15 residues. Germline V gives CDR1 MNHEY, CDR2 SMNVEV (reference sequence). CDR3 sequence reads: CASSALQGGDSPLHF. In nucleotides, the CDR3 is TGTGCCAGCAGTGCCCTACAGGGGGGGGATTCACCCCTCCACTTT.

The CDR3 sequence is CASSQQGPYGYTF. CDR3 DNA: TGTGCCAGCAGCCAACAGGGCCCCTATGGCTACACCTTC. This chain uses TRBV12-3 or TRBV12-4 with TRBJ1-2, with D possibly being TRBD1 (6 bases). V was pared by 6 bases and J by 4 bases, with 12 bases between. The length of the CDR3 is 13 residues.

J is TRBJ2-6 and V is TRBV18; 7 bases match TRBD2. The trim removed 3 bases at V and 2 bases at J, leaving 7 bases unmatched. This CDR3 contains 17 residues. Looked up from germline, CDR1 is KGHSH and CDR2 is LQKENI. The CDR3 bases are TGTGCCAGCTCACCGGGGAGGGGCCAACCTGGGGCCAACGTCCTGACTTTC. Its protein is CASSPGRGQPGANVLTF. The full variable domain, in which reference TRBV18 and TRBJ2-6 provide the parts outside the CDR3, is NAGVMQNPRHLVRRRGQEARLRCSPMKGHSHVYWYRQLPEEGLKFMVYLQKENIIDESGMPKERFSAEFPKEGPSILRIQQVVRGDSAAYFCASSPGRGQPGANVLTFGAGSRLTVL.

V usage is TRBV5-6 and J usage is TRBJ2-3; 7 bases are a match to TRBD1. Germline CDR1 SGHDT, CDR2 YYEEEE. With V trimmed by 4 bases and J by 0 bases, 8 bases remained unmatched. The length of the CDR3 is 16 residues. Here the CDR3 reads CASSTTGVSSTDTQYF. In DNA, the CDR3 is TGTGCCAGCAGCACTACAGGGGTTTCTAGCACAGATACGCAGTATTTT.

The chain is built from TRBV9 and TRBJ2-3; D is possibly TRBD1 (6 bases). V shed 3 bases and J shed 2 bases, with 13 bases lying between them. The germline CDR1 and CDR2 sequences are SGDLS and YYNGEE. The CDR3 covers 15 residues. CDR3 protein: CASSARQDNTDTQYF. The DNA for the CDR3 is TGTGCCAGCAGCGCCCGACAGGATAACACAGATACGCAGTATTTT. The whole variable domain, remainder taken from reference TRBV9 and TRBJ2-3, is DSGVTQTPKHLITATGQRVTLRCSPRSGDLSVYWYQQSLDQGLQFLIQYYNGEERAKGNILERFSAQQFPDLHSELNLSSLELGDSALYFCASSARQDNTDTQYFGPGTRLTVL.

The chain is built from TRBV7-2 and TRBJ2-4; TRBD2 agrees at 8 bases. CDR3 length equals 12 residues. The ends lost 10 bases at V and 8 bases at J; junction bases unmatched: 7. The germline gives CDR1 SGHTA, CDR2 FQGNSA. The CDR3, as DNA: TGTGCCACCAGGACTAGCCGGGACATTCAGTACTTC. It specifies CATRTSRDIQYF.

The chain combines TRBV11-1 with TRBJ2-4; 7 bases align to TRBD1. The CDR3 sequence is 16 residues long. Germline trimming cut 3 bases from V and 2 bases from J; bases unmatched to any gene: 7. Per germline, CDR1 SGHAT and CDR2 FQDESV (reference sequence). The CDR3 loop reads CASSFSETGTKNIQYF. The CDR3 DNA is TGTGCCAGCAGCTTTTCCGAGACAGGGACCAAAAACATTCAGTACTTC.

This clone came up a few times. As DNA, the CDR3 is TGTGCCAGCAGCGTTAAGGGCATGGGGAGCTCTGGAAACACCATATATTTT. Translating gives CASSVKGMGSSGNTIYF. The rearrangement links TRBV9 to TRBJ1-3; no definite D call. Germline V gives CDR1 SGDLS, CDR2 YYNGEE. The CDR3 contains 17 residues. V lost 2 bases and J lost 0, with 15 bases in between.

The rearrangement joins TRBV14 to TRBJ2-7; 8 bases agree with TRBD1. The CDR3 loop spans 15 amino acids. Germline-derived CDR1 and CDR2 are SGHDN and FVKESK. Losses at the gene ends were 2 bases for V and 6 bases for J; bases not matched to a gene: 9. The DNA of the CDR3 is TGTGCCAGCAGCCAAAGGGGCAGGGGGCAGGGCGAGCAGTACTTC. Its protein is CASSQRGRGQGEQYF.